The clone carrying this T cell receptor beta chain has just a few counts. The target antigen is unknown. This sample was taken from a study of blood T cells in healthy people across ages. General study results and limits: It was not possible, with unsorted PBMCs, to conclusively compare naive and antigen-experienced cells.

Alongside a J-beta primer mix, a sample-barcoded 5' primer served in a second PCR lasting roughly 7 to 11 cycles. From the 5' RACE reads, TCRdb called clonotypes with MiXCR, one entry per CDR3 protein. The data contain 650,000 or so distinct CDR3 sequences, over 40% of them seen just once; the ten biggest clones take up approximately 12%. CDR1 and CDR2 (germline): SGHRS, YFSETQ. The V segment lost 4 bases and the J segment 2 bases; nucleotides outside the gene matches: 5. The CDR3 contains 15 residues. The sequenced material came from blood. The source is a woman of 80 years or more in good health. The V call is TRBV5-1, the J call TRBJ2-2; TRBD2 matches 7 bases. CDR3: CASSGSGVNTGELFF. The CDR3 bases are TGCGCCAGCAGCGGGAGCGGGGTCAACACCGGGGAGCTGTTTTTT.